This passage covers 26 T cell receptor beta chains from one sample sequenced in a study of T cell clonotyping in hematopoietic cell transplantation. The method was immunoSEQ multiplex PCR; TCRdb's version includes in-frame clones alone and lacks a portion of them. The sample has about 11,000 clones; 75% to 90% are singletons. The sequenced sample was PBMCs, obtained 180 days after allogeneic stem cell transplant. The receptors derive from a male patient over 55 who had an allogeneic stem cell transplant from an unrelated donor, so the T cells may come from the graft donor. Some clones in this sample may be carry-over from other donors' samples.

This chain links TRBV5-6 with TRBJ1-5; D may be TRBD1 (6 bases). Between the trimmed V and J ends, which lost 3 bases and 5 bases, there was a span of 9 bases. Looked up from germline, CDR1 is SGHDT and CDR2 is YYEEEE. This CDR3 has 13 amino acids. The CDR3 loop is CASSSGQHQPQHF. In DNA, the CDR3 is TGTGCCAGCAGCTCCGGACAGCATCAGCCCCAGCATTTT.

The chain couples TRBV2 to TRBJ2-5; D unresolved. CDR1 and CDR2 from the germline V gene are SNHLY and FYNNEI. V was clipped by 6 bases and J by 1 base, with 6 bases between them. The CDR3 spans 12 residues. The CDR3 nucleotides are TGTGCCAGCAGCAGCTTCCAAGAGACCCAGTACTTC. Translation: CASSSFQETQYF. The whole variable domain, remainder taken from reference TRBV2 and TRBJ2-5, is EPEVTQTPSHQVTQMGQEVILRCVPISNHLYFYWYRQILGQKVEFLVSFYNNEISEKSEIFDDQFSVERPDGSNFTLKIRSTKLEDSAMYFCASSSFQETQYFGPGTRLLVL.

The rearrangement links TRBV7-8 to TRBJ2-3; 10 bases line up with TRBD2. Germline values: CDR1 SGHVS, CDR2 FQNEAQ. V lost 5 bases and J lost 14; bases outside the gene matches: 16. This CDR3 is built from 15 residues. The DNA for the CDR3 is TGTGCCAGCAGCCCCACCCGAGCGGGGGGGCCGGGTGGGTATTTT. It specifies CASSPTRAGGPGGYF.

This chain uses TRBV4-1 with TRBJ1-5; D call uncertain. This CDR3 comprises 17 residues. Trimming stripped 0 bases from V and 0 bases from J, with 12 bases between. CDR1 is MGHRA and CDR2 is YSYEKL in the germline V gene. In nucleotides, the CDR3 is TGCGCCAGCAGCCAAGAACCCCCCACGGCTAGCAATCAGCCCCAGCATTTT. Its protein is CASSQEPPTASNQPQHF.

This chain uses TRBV7-2 with TRBJ1-1; D gene unclear. Trimming stripped 5 bases from V and 1 base from J, with 11 bases between. CDR1 is SGHTA and CDR2 is FQGNSA in the germline V gene. CDR3 size: 14 residues. CDR3 in amino acids: CASSPRGWNTEAFF. The CDR3 coding sequence is TGTGCCAGCAGCCCCCGGGGTTGGAACACTGAAGCTTTCTTT.

The chain is built from TRBV21-1 and TRBJ2-7; TRBD1 is the table's D call, not checked against the DNA. TRBV21-1 is an annotated pseudogene. The CDR3 has 13 residues. CDR3 protein: CASSKEGSYEQYF. CDR3 nucleotides: TGTGCCAGCAGCAAAGAGGGGTCCTACGAGCAGTACTTC.

CDR3 coding DNA: TGTGCCAGCAGTCCAAGCGGGGGGGAATGGGAGGAGACCCAGTACTTC. Its protein product is CASSPSGGEWEETQYF. The rearrangement uses TRBV9 and TRBJ2-5; TRBD2 aligns across 10 bases. V was clipped by 5 bases and J by 5 bases; unmatched bases: 12. Germline loops: CDR1 SGDLS, CDR2 YYNGEE. This CDR3 region has 16 residues. The complete variable domain, with remaining parts taken from reference TRBV9 and TRBJ2-5, reads DSGVTQTPKHLITATGQRVTLRCSPRSGDLSVYWYQQSLDQGLQFLIQYYNGEERAKGNILERFSAQQFPDLHSELNLSSLELGDSALYFCASSPSGGEWEETQYFGPGTRLLVL.

This chain uses TRBV29-1 with TRBJ1-1; TRBD1 agrees at 11 bases. CDR3 length: 14 amino acids. The germline V gene has CDR1 SQVTM and CDR2 ANQGSEA. V shed 7 bases and J 3 bases; nucleotides not matched to a gene: 7. DNA of the CDR3: TGCAGCGGGAGGACAGGGGGCAAGGACACTGAAGCTTTCTTT. Amino acid sequence: CSGRTGGKDTEAFF.

The V gene is TRBV28, the J gene TRBJ1-1, with D possibly TRBD1 on 5 matching bases. The germline CDR1 and CDR2 sequences are MDHEN and SYDVKM. This CDR3 has 14 amino acids. The V end was cut by 6 bases, the J end by 0 bases, with 11 bases between. CDR3 in amino acids: CASSRQQMNTEAFF. The CDR3 DNA is TGTGCCAGCAGCCGACAGCAAATGAACACTGAAGCTTTCTTT.

The chain uses TRBV2 and TRBJ2-4; D unclear. The V end lost 1 base, the J end lost 6 bases, and 13 bases lay between the germline ends. The CDR3 has 15 amino acids. From germline, CDR1 is SNHLY and CDR2 FYNNEI. CDR3 nucleotides: TGTGCCAGCAGTGAAGTGGCCGGGCGGCCAAACATTCAGTACTTC. Translation: CASSEVAGRPNIQYF.

The J gene is TRBJ2-1, the V gene TRBV13, with 9 nucleotides matching TRBD1. V gave up 2 bases and J gave up 4 bases; unmatched junction bases: 3. This CDR3 has 15 residues. Germline values: CDR1 PRHDT, CDR2 FYEKMQ (reference sequence). For the CDR3, the DNA is TGTGCCAGCAGCTTAACGGGACAGGGTTACAATGAGCAGTTCTTC. Its protein is CASSLTGQGYNEQFF.

This clone turned up a few times. The chain links TRBV6-5 to TRBJ1-2; D gene unclear. Trimming took 5 bases from V and 8 from J, leaving 12 bases between them. Germline CDR1 reads MNHEY; CDR2 reads SVGAGI. This CDR3 is 12 amino acids long. For the CDR3, the DNA is TGTGCCAGCAGTGGGCCCTCTGAAGGCTACACCTTC. The encoded protein is CASSGPSEGYTF.

The CDR3 coding sequence is TGTGCCAGCACTCTCCATGGGGGAGGATACACTGAAGCTTTCTTT. It translates to CASTLHGGGYTEAFF. The chain is built from TRBV7-2 and TRBJ1-1, with D maybe TRBD1 (5 bases). Germline V gene sequence: CDR1 SGHTA, CDR2 FQGNSA. This CDR3 has 15 residues. V shed 7 bases and J shed 3 bases, with 18 bases lying between them.

The V and J genes are TRBV19 and TRBJ1-1; D might be TRBD1 (5 bases). The CDR3 has 17 amino acids. Trimming left V 2 bases short and J 3 bases short, with 19 bases between. CDR1 is LNHDA, CDR2 SQIVND, per germline (reference sequence). The CDR3 reads CASSITPTGGRDTEAFF. The CDR3 DNA reads as TGTGCCAGTAGTATAACGCCCACAGGCGGGCGGGACACTGAAGCTTTCTTT.

CDR3 sequence (DNA): TGTGCCAGCAGCATCGACGGCACTGAAGCTTTCTTT. Protein sequence: CASSIDGTEAFF. The V gene is TRBV7-3, the J gene TRBJ1-1; D call uncertain. Germline V CDR1 and CDR2: SGHTA, FQGTGA. Trimming stripped 5 bases from V and 4 bases from J, with 8 bases between. The CDR3 extends over 12 amino acids.

This sequence joins TRBV7-6 and TRBJ1-4; D call uncertain. The CDR3 covers 16 residues. With 1 base removed from V and 8 bases from J, the gap between germline ends came to 17 bases. Per the germline V gene, CDR1 is SGHVS and CDR2 is FNYEAQ. The CDR3 here is CASSLGTTRVGEKLFF. CDR3 nucleotides: TGTGCCAGCAGCTTAGGCACGACTAGGGTTGGCGAAAAACTGTTTTTT.

V is TRBV4-3 and J is TRBJ1-4; D possibly corresponds to TRBD1 (5 bases). CDR1 and CDR2 from the germline V gene are LGHNA and YSLEER. V lost 3 bases and J 5 bases, leaving 19 bases between the germline ends. The CDR3 loop spans 17 amino acids. CDR3 DNA: TGCGCCAGCAGCCAGACGATTGGGCAGGGCTACAATGAAAAACTGTTTTTT. The encoded protein is CASSQTIGQGYNEKLFF.

The J gene is TRBJ2-3, the V gene TRBV4-1; unclear D gene. V lost 3 bases to trimming and J lost 8 bases, with 12 bases between them. The germline V gene encodes CDR1 MGHRA and CDR2 YSYEKL. The CDR3 covers 13 residues. The CDR3 spells CASSQSATGTQYF. In nucleotides, the CDR3 is TGCGCCAGCAGCCAGAGTGCAACCGGTACGCAGTATTTT.

The rearrangement links TRBV7-6 to TRBJ1-5, with D perhaps matching TRBD1 (5 bases). Trimming removed 5 bases from V and 2 bases from J, with 16 bases in between. Germline V gene sequence: CDR1 SGHVS, CDR2 FNYEAQ. The CDR3 consists of 16 residues. In DNA form, the CDR3 reads TGTGCCAGCAGCCTGGACATTTCTTTAGGCAATCAGCCCCAGCATTTT. Protein: CASSLDISLGNQPQHF.

Here the CDR3 reads CASSMGANPVQPQHF. In nucleotides, the CDR3 is TGTGCCAGTAGTATGGGTGCGAACCCGGTTCAGCCCCAGCATTTT. The chain recombines TRBV19 with TRBJ1-5; D unresolved. Germline-derived CDR1 and CDR2 are LNHDA and SQIVND (reference sequence). Between the trimmed V and J ends, which lost 3 bases and 6 bases, there was a span of 15 bases. CDR3 length: 15 residues.

This chain joins TRBV19 and TRBJ1-2, with a tentative D call TRBD1 (5 bases). Germline CDR1 is LNHDA and CDR2 is SQIVND (reference sequence). This CDR3 has 12 amino acids. The V end lost 9 bases, the J end lost 8 bases, and 16 bases lay between the germline ends. The CDR3 here is CASRTHLGGYTF. CDR3 coding DNA: TGTGCCAGCCGGACACATCTTGGCGGCTACACCTTC. The entire variable domain, with the rest obtained from reference TRBV19 and TRBJ1-2, is as follows: DGGITQSPKYLFRKEGQNVTLSCEQNLNHDAMYWYRQDPGQGLRLIYYSQIVNDFQKGDIAEGYSVSREKKESFPLTVTSAQKNPTAFYLCASRTHLGGYTFGSGTRLTVV.

The rearrangement uses TRBV7-6 and TRBJ2-7, with TRBD1 identical over 7 bases. V lost 5 bases, J lost 2 bases, and 3 bases stayed unmatched. The CDR3 contains 13 residues. Per germline, CDR1 SGHVS and CDR2 FNYEAQ. CDR3 bases: TGTGCCAGCAGCCTGCAGGGGGCCTACGAGCAGTACTTC. Its protein is CASSLQGAYEQYF.

The rearrangement links TRBV5-4 to TRBJ2-7, with 10 bases matching TRBD2. CDR1 and CDR2 (germline): SGHNT, YYREEE (reference sequence). There are 17 residues in the CDR3. With 0 bases clipped from V and 0 bases from J, the junction kept 6 bases outside the gene matches. CDR3: CASSLDSGGPSSYEQYF. The DNA for the CDR3 is TGTGCCAGCAGCTTGGATAGCGGGGGGCCGAGCTCCTACGAGCAGTACTTC.

This chain joins TRBV7-3 and TRBJ1-1; TRBD1 matches at 7 bases. The CDR3 is 13 amino acids. Germline-derived CDR1 and CDR2 are SGHTA and FQGTGA. The ends lost 6 bases at V and 4 bases at J; junction bases unmatched: 5. As DNA, the CDR3 is TGTGCCAGCAGTTTTCGGGACAGCACTGAAGCTTTCTTT. The encoded protein is CASSFRDSTEAFF. The variable domain in full, completed from reference TRBV7-3 and TRBJ1-1, reads GAGVSQTPSNKVTEKGKYVELRCDPISGHTALYWYRQSLGQGPEFLIYFQGTGAADDSGLPNDRFFAVRPEGSVSTLKIQRTERGDSAVYLCASSFRDSTEAFFGQGTRLTVV.

This clone was observed once. V gene TRBV19 combines with J gene TRBJ2-3; no firm D call. Looked up from germline, CDR1 is LNHDA and CDR2 is SQIVND (reference sequence). The CDR3 has 13 amino acids. V dropped 1 base and J dropped 5 bases, with 7 bases sitting between them. For the CDR3, the DNA is TGTGCCAGTAGTATAGGGCTTCAAGATACGCAGTATTTT. This translates into CASSIGLQDTQYF.

The V call is TRBV10-3, the J call TRBJ1-1, with D hard to call. Germline CDR1 is ENHRY and CDR2 is SYGVKD. CDR3 length: 15 residues. With 10 bases removed from V and 0 bases from J, the gap between germline ends came to 18 bases. CDR3 coding DNA: TGTGCCACCCAGTTGGGAGATGAGATGAACACTGAAGCTTTCTTT. As protein: CATQLGDEMNTEAFF.